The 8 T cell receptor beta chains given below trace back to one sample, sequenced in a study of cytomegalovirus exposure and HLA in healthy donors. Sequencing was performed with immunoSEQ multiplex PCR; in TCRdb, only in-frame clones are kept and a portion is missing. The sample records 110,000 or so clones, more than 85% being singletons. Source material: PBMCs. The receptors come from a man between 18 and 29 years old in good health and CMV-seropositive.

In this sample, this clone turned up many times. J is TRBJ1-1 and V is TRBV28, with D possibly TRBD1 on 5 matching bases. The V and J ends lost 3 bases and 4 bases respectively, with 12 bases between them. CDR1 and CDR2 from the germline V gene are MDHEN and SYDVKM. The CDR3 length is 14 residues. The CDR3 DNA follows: TGTGCCAGCAGTTTGGGGGGGTCGAGCACTGAAGCTTTCTTT. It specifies CASSLGGSSTEAFF.

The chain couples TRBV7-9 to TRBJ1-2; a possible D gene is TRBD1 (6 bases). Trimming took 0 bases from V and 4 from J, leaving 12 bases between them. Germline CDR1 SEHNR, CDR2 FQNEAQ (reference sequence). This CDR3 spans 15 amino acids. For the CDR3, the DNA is TGTGCCAGCAGCTTAGCATTTACAGGGCTCTATGGCTACACCTTC. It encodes CASSLAFTGLYGYTF. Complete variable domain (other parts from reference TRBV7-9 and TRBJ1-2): DTGVSQNPRHKITKRGQNVTFRCDPISEHNRLYWYRQTLGQGPEFLTYFQNEAQLEKSRLLSDRFSAERPKGSFSTLEIQRTEQGDSAMYLCASSLAFTGLYGYTFGSGTRLTVV.

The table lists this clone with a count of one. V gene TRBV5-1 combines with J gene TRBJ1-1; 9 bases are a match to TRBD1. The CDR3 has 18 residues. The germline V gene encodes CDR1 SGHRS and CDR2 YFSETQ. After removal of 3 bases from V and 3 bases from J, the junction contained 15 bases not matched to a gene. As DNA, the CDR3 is TGCGCCAGCAGCTGGTCTGCCCGGGACAGGGCGTGGGACACTGAAGCTTTCTTT. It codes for CASSWSARDRAWDTEAFF.

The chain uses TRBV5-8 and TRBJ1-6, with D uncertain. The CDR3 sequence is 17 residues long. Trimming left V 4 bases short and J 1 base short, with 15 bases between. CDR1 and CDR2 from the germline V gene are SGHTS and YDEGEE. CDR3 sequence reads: CASSPTNGGSYNSPLHF. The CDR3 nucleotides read TGTGCCAGCAGCCCGACTAACGGTGGATCCTATAATTCACCCCTCCACTTT. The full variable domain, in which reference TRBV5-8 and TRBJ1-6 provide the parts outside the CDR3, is EAGVTQSPTHLIKTRGQQATLRCSPISGHTSVYWYQQALGLGLQFLLWYDEGEERNRGNFPPRFSGRQFPNYSSELNVNALELEDSALYLCASSPTNGGSYNSPLHFGNGTRLTVT.

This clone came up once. The CDR3 sequence: CASSEGGDFNQPQHF. Here the CDR3 DNA reads TGTGCCAGCAGCGAAGGGGGGGACTTCAATCAGCCCCAGCATTTT. The chain joins TRBV7-8 to TRBJ1-5; D may be TRBD1 (6 bases). Germline CDR1 SGHVS, CDR2 FQNEAQ. The CDR3 runs 15 residues. The ends were cut back, 5 bases at V and 3 bases at J, with 14 bases in the middle. Using reference TRBV7-8 and TRBJ1-5 for the parts outside the CDR3, the full variable domain is GAGVSQSPRYKVAKRGQDVALRCDPISGHVSLFWYQQALGQGPEFLTYFQNEAQLDKSGLPSDRFFAERPEGSVSTLKIQRTQQEDSAVYLCASSEGGDFNQPQHFGDGTRLSIL.

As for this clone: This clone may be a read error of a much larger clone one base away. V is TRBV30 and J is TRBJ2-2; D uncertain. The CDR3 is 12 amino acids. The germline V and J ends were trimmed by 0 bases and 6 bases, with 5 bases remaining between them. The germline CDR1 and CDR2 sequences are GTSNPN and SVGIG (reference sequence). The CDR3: CAWSVRAGELFF. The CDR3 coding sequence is TGTGCCTGGAGTGTACGGGCCGGGGAGCTGTTTTTT.

CDR3 residues: CASSSGQELLSGNTIYF. The CDR3 nucleotides are TGTGCCAGCAGCTCCGGACAGGAGCTACTCTCTGGAAACACCATATATTTT. The rearrangement links TRBV7-9 to TRBJ1-3; 7 nucleotides match TRBD1. The CDR3 spans 17 residues. V was clipped by 4 bases and J by 0 bases; unmatched bases: 9. From germline, CDR1 is SEHNR and CDR2 FQNEAQ (reference sequence).

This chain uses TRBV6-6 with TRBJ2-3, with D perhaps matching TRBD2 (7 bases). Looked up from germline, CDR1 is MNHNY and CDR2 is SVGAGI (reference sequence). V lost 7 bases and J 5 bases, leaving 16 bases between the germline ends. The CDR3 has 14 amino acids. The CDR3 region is CASNPGGRIDTQYF. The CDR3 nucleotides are TGTGCCAGCAACCCGGGGGGCCGAATAGATACGCAGTATTTT.